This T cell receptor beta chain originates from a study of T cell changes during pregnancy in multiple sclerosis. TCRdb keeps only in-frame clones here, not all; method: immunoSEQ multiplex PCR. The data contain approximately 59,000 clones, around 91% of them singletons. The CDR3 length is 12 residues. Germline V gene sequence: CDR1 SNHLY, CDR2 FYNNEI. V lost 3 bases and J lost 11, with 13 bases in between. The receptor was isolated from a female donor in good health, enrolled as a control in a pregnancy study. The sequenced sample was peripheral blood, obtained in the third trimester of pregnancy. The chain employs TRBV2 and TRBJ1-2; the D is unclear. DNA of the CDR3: TGTGCCAGCAGTGAGGGTCGGAGGGCTTACACCTTC. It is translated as CASSEGRRAYTF.